This T cell receptor (beta chain) is drawn from a study of shared clonotypes between healthy human individuals. Study-level information: Per donor, CD8 memory used one plate, CD8 naive used two, CD4 memory used three and CD4 naive used three.

The data were produced by immunoSEQ multiplex PCR, yet TCRdb's version contains in-frame clones alone and is incomplete. The sample gives about 710,000 clones, 55% to 85% of which show up once; 1.5% to 2% is in the top ten. The CDR3 consists of 12 residues. Germline V lookup: CDR1 MNHNY, CDR2 SVGAGI (reference sequence). With 8 bases removed from V and 3 bases from J, the gap between germline ends came to 10 bases. The study enrolled healthy HIV-negative adults without recent acute infections or vaccinations as donors. CD4+ cells yielded CD45RA+ naive and CD45RA-negative memory subsets. This rearrangement joins TRBV6-6 to TRBJ1-2; a weak D match, TRBD1 (5 bases). What was sequenced was memory CD4+ T cells sorted from blood. Subset of the sample: CD45RA-negative fraction. This TCR was recovered from a young woman in good health. CDR3 sequence (DNA): TGTGCCAGCTGGCAGGGAGACTATGGCTACACCTTC. It is translated as CASWQGDYGYTF.